Each of the 18 T cell receptor beta chains below was sequenced from the same sample in a study of cytomegalovirus exposure and HLA in healthy donors. The PCR contained 60 Vbeta and 13 Jbeta primers. Using immunoSEQ multiplex PCR, the repertoire was profiled, and TCRdb retains in-frame clones only, with some absent. The sample data list about 55,000 clones. Material for sequencing was PBMCs. The receptors were sampled from a man aged 45-60 years in good health and CMV-seropositive.

This rearrangement joins TRBV28 to TRBJ2-7; D might be TRBD1 (6 bases). Germline values: CDR1 MDHEN, CDR2 SYDVKM. V was clipped by 1 base and J by 5 bases, with 12 bases between them. This CDR3 is 14 amino acids long. This chain's CDR3 is CASSLLNRVHEQYF. The CDR3 bases are TGTGCCAGCAGTTTATTAAACAGGGTGCACGAGCAGTACTTC.

This chain uses TRBV18 with TRBJ2-3; 7 bases match TRBD2. V was clipped by 3 bases and J by 7 bases; unmatched bases: 16. CDR1 and CDR2 (germline): KGHSH, LQKENI. This CDR3 comprises 17 residues. The CDR3 protein is CASSPSPGTTSVNTQYF. In DNA, the CDR3 is TGTGCCAGCTCACCGTCCCCCGGGACTACGTCGGTAAATACGCAGTATTTT.

The V call is TRBV28, the J call TRBJ2-7; D uncertain. In germline, CDR1 is MDHEN, CDR2 SYDVKM. Trimming left V 5 bases short and J 0 bases short, with 17 bases between. The CDR3 extends over 16 amino acids. CDR3 amino acids: CASSPPLGRSSYEQYF. The CDR3 coding sequence is TGTGCCAGCAGTCCCCCCCTAGGAAGGAGCTCCTACGAGCAGTACTTC.

The V and J genes are TRBV13 and TRBJ1-4; D is possibly TRBD1 (5 bases). V lost 5 bases and J 1 base, leaving 14 bases between the germline ends. Per germline, CDR1 PRHDT and CDR2 FYEKMQ (reference sequence). The length of the CDR3 is 16 residues. In nucleotides, the CDR3 is TGTGCCAGCAGCCCGAGCGGGGGGAAAACTAATGAAAAACTGTTTTTT. Protein sequence: CASSPSGGKTNEKLFF.

V is TRBV2 and J is TRBJ2-7; perhaps TRBD2 as D (6 bases). CDR3 size: 16 residues. Trimming left V 4 bases short and J 1 base short, with 17 bases between. Germline-derived CDR1 and CDR2 are SNHLY and FYNNEI. This chain's CDR3 is CASSGRPGLLSYEQYF. The CDR3 coding sequence is TGTGCCAGCAGTGGCCGACCGGGACTGCTATCCTACGAGCAGTACTTC.

This sequence joins TRBV4-1 and TRBJ2-7; a possible D gene is TRBD2 (5 bases). The germline gives CDR1 MGHRA, CDR2 YSYEKL. Deletions cut 3 bases from V and 7 bases from J, with 16 bases between. The CDR3 consists of 14 residues. The chain's CDR3 is CASSHTDSLGEQYF. CDR3 DNA sequence: TGCGCCAGCAGCCACACGGACTCCCTCGGAGAGCAGTACTTC.

The rearrangement links TRBV4-3 to TRBJ2-3; the D is unclear. From germline, CDR1 is LGHNA and CDR2 YSLEER. The ends were cut back, 0 bases at V and 1 base at J, with 11 bases in the middle. This CDR3 contains 16 residues. The CDR3 here is CASSQDQVAGTDTQYF. In DNA, the CDR3 is TGCGCCAGCAGCCAAGATCAAGTAGCCGGCACAGATACGCAGTATTTT.

The chain is built from TRBV7-8 and TRBJ2-7, with 8 bases identical to TRBD2. CDR1 and CDR2 (germline): SGHVS, FQNEAQ. The CDR3 is made up of 15 amino acids. J was trimmed by 3 bases and V by 5 bases; bases with no gene match: 9. The CDR3 nucleotides read TGTGCCAGCAGCGGGGGGTTAGCGGGACTCTACGAGCAGTACTTC. Its translation: CASSGGLAGLYEQYF.

The chain uses TRBV25-1 and TRBJ2-7; a possible D gene is TRBD1 (6 bases). Germline CDR1 and CDR2: MGHDK and SYGVNS. The CDR3 covers 16 residues. V gave up 1 base and J gave up 2 bases, with 15 bases separating them. DNA for the CDR3: TGTGCCAGCAGTGAATCCGCAGGGGTTAGCGCCTACGAGCAGTACTTC. It is translated as CASSESAGVSAYEQYF.

V is TRBV11-2 and J is TRBJ2-1; 9 nucleotides align to TRBD1. The CDR3 totals 16 residues. V was pared by 1 base and J by 4 bases, with 5 bases of the junction left unmatched. CDR1 and CDR2 (germline): SGHAT, FQNNGV. This CDR3 reads CASSLGGTGRYNEQFF. DNA of the CDR3: TGTGCCAGCAGCTTAGGTGGGACAGGGAGATACAATGAGCAGTTCTTC.

This chain links TRBV18 with TRBJ2-5; weak D call: TRBD1 (5 bases). The CDR3 consists of 14 residues. CDR1 and CDR2 (germline): KGHSH, LQKENI. V gave up 3 bases and J gave up 5 bases, with 13 bases separating them. In nucleotides, the CDR3 is TGTGCCAGCTCACCGCTAGGGGCCGGGGAGACCCAGTACTTC. Protein: CASSPLGAGETQYF.

The chain has TRBV5-6 and TRBJ2-3; tentative D call: TRBD2 (5 bases). The V and J ends lost 0 bases and 4 bases respectively, with 6 bases between them. Germline V CDR1 and CDR2: SGHDT, YYEEEE. This CDR3 comprises 13 residues. The CDR3 region has the DNA TGTGCCAGCAGCTTGGTCGGGGCAGATACGCAGTATTTT. Amino acid sequence: CASSLVGADTQYF.

DNA for the CDR3: TGTGCCAGCAGCCGAGGACAGGGACCCTACGAGCAGTACTTC. It yields the protein CASSRGQGPYEQYF. The rearrangement joins TRBV6-5 to TRBJ2-5, with TRBD1 matching over 8 bases. The J call may be mistaken, given a closer DNA end match to TRBJ2-7. The germline V gene encodes CDR1 MNHEY and CDR2 SVGAGI. The CDR3 runs to 14 residues.

The chain joins TRBV6-1 to TRBJ2-7, with a weak D call TRBD1 (6 bases). CDR1 is MNHNS and CDR2 is SASEGT in the germline V gene. Trimming pared 5 bases from V and 3 bases from J, leaving 17 bases between. The CDR3 sequence is 15 residues long. The CDR3 DNA reads TGTGCCAGCAGTCCGAGGGTGGGACATCGCTACGAGCAGTACTTC. Protein product: CASSPRVGHRYEQYF.

The rearrangement joins TRBV19 to TRBJ1-2, with D possibly matching TRBD1 (6 bases). V lost 5 bases to trimming and J lost 4 bases, with 11 bases between them. The CDR3 sequence is 13 residues long. Germline lookup yields CDR1 LNHDA and CDR2 SQIVND (reference sequence). Written as DNA, the CDR3 is TGTGCCAGTAGTGATACAGGGAGCTATGGCTACACCTTC. Its translation is CASSDTGSYGYTF.

The genes are TRBV7-9 and TRBJ1-2; 7 nucleotides match TRBD1. The germline V gene has CDR1 SEHNR and CDR2 FQNEAQ (reference sequence). Germline trimming cut 1 base from V and 6 bases from J; bases unmatched to any gene: 8. CDR3 length equals 15 residues. The CDR3 protein is CASSLGDRESDGYTF. The CDR3 DNA follows: TGTGCCAGCAGCTTAGGAGACAGGGAATCGGATGGCTACACCTTC.

The rearrangement joins TRBV19 to TRBJ1-5; 8 positions match TRBD1. The CDR3 covers 16 residues. J was trimmed by 6 bases and V by 6 bases; bases with no gene match: 13. CDR1 is LNHDA and CDR2 is SQIVND in the germline V gene (reference sequence). As DNA, the CDR3 is TGTGCCAGTAGATCCGACAGGACAGGGCGAGGTCAGCCCCAGCATTTT. The encoded protein is CASRSDRTGRGQPQHF.

The rearrangement uses TRBV11-3 and TRBJ1-1; 7 nucleotides match TRBD1. There are 12 residues in the CDR3. V lost 4 bases, J lost 7 bases, and 3 bases stayed unmatched. From germline, CDR1 is SGHNT and CDR2 YENEEA. The CDR3 region has the DNA TGTGCCAGCAGCTCGACAGGGAATGAAGCTTTCTTT. Translated, it gives CASSSTGNEAFF.